The clone carrying this T cell receptor (beta chain) was seen a handful of times. The antigen is undetermined. The data were obtained in a study of human T cells and chemical hapten exposure. Study results and limitations: Among expanded TCRs, significantly more large CDR3 similarity clusters formed than among controls.

The CDR3 has 13 residues. With 5 bases removed from V and 2 bases from J, the gap between germline ends came to 13 bases. Germline CDR1 DFQATT, CDR2 SNEGSKA (reference sequence). TCRdb re-called the RACE reads with MiXCR, one entry per CDR3 protein. The table has 80,000 to 100,000 distinct CDR3 sequences, 9.3% seen once. Sample time point: patch test 2, 6 weeks after DPC sensitization. As for treatment: therapeutic diphenylcyclopropenone sensitization with weekly scalp DPC. This receptor was taken from a woman aged 40 to 49 with alopecia areata. Some clones in this sample may be carry-over from other donors' samples. Sequencing was performed on whole blood, taken in connection with sensitization to the hapten diphenylcyclopropenone (DPC). The chain combines TRBV20-1 with TRBJ2-7, with D possibly being TRBD2 (5 bases). The CDR3 nucleotides are TGCAGTGCTCTCCAAGGACTTACCTACGAGCAGTACTTC. It codes for CSALQGLTYEQYF.